The subject of this entry is one TCR beta chain. Sequenced by immunoSEQ multiplex PCR; TCRdb stores in-frame clones only, minus some. The sample shows tens of thousands of clones, 84% of them seen only once. CDR1 SGDLS and CDR2 YYNGEE come from the germline V gene. The V end lost 5 bases, the J end lost 3 bases, and 15 bases lay between the germline ends. The CDR3 is made up of 14 amino acids. The data were obtained in a study of OX40 agonist ivuxolimab in advanced cancers. The sequence came from an adult with an advanced solid tumor such as melanoma, head and neck, liver or kidney cancer. The sample consisted of CD4+ or CD8+ T cells sorted from blood, taken in a trial of the OX40 agonist ivuxolimab. This chain joins TRBV9 and TRBJ2-7; D possibly corresponds to TRBD2 (5 bases). For the CDR3, the DNA is TGTGCCAGCAGTTCTGCCCCGGCGGGCTACGAGCAGTACTTC. This codes for CASSSAPAGYEQYF.